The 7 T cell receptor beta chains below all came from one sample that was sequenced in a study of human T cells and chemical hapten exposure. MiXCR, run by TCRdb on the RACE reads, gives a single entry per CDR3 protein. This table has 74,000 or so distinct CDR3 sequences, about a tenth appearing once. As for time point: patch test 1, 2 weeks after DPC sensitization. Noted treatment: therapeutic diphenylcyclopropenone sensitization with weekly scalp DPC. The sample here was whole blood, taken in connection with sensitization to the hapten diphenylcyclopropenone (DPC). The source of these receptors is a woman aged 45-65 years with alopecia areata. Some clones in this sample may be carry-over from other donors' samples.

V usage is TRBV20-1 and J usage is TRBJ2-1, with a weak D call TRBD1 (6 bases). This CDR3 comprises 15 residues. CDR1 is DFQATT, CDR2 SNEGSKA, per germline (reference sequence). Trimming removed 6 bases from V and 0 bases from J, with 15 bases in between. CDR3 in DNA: TGCAGTGCAGCCCCAGGGGCGAGCTCCTACAATGAGCAGTTCTTC. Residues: CSAAPGASSYNEQFF.

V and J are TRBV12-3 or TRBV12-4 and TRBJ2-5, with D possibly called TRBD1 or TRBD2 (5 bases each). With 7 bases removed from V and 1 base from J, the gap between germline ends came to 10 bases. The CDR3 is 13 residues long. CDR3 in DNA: TGTGCCAGCATCCTCGGGACCCAAGAGACCCAGTACTTC. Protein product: CASILGTQETQYF.

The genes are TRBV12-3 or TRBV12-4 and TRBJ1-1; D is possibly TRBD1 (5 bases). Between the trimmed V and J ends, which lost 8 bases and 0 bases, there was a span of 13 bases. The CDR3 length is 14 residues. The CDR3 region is CASGRGTLNTEAFF. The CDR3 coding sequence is TGTGCCAGCGGGCGGGGGACTCTGAACACTGAAGCTTTCTTT.

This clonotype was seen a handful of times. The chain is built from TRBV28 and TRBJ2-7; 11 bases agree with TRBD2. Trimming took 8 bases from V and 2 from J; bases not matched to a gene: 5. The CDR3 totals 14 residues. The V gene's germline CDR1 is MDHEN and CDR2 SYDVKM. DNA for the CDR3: TGTGCCAGCCGCTCGACTAGCGGGGCCTACGAGCAGTACTTC. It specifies CASRSTSGAYEQYF.

The CDR3 reads CASSLARGLASNEQFF. CDR3 DNA sequence: TGTGCCAGCAGCTTGGCCAGGGGACTAGCTTCGAATGAGCAGTTCTTC. The J gene is TRBJ2-1, the V gene TRBV5-4; 9 bases fit TRBD2. Germline CDR1 SGHNT, CDR2 YYREEE (reference sequence). V shed 0 bases and J 7 bases; nucleotides not matched to a gene: 8. The CDR3 runs 16 residues.

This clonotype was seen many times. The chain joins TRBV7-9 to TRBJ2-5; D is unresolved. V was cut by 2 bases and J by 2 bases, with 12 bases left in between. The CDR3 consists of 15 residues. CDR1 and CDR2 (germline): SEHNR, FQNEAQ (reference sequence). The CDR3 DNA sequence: TGTGCCAGCAGCTTAAGGGTGGGTTTTCAAGAGACCCAGTACTTC. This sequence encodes CASSLRVGFQETQYF.

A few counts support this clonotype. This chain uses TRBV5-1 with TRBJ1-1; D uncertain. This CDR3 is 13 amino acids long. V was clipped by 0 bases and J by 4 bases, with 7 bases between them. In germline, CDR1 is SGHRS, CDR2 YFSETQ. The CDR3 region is CASSLGDITEAFF. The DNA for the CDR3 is TGCGCCAGCAGCTTGGGAGATATCACTGAAGCTTTCTTT. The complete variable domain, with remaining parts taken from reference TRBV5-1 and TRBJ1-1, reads KAGVTQTPRYLIKTRGQQVTLSCSPISGHRSVSWYQQTPGQGLQFLFEYFSETQRNKGNFPGRFSGRQFSNSRSEMNVSTLELGDSALYLCASSLGDITEAFFGQGTRLTVV.